This T cell receptor (beta chain) was profiled in a study of cytomegalovirus exposure and HLA in healthy donors. Researchers ran the PCR with 60 Vbeta and 13 Jbeta primers. The table came from immunoSEQ multiplex PCR; TCRdb's copy has only in-frame clones and leaves some out. This sample has tens of thousands of clones, with over 70% found just once. The CDR3 is 17 residues long. From germline, CDR1 is LNHNV and CDR2 YYDKDF (reference sequence). Trimming took 0 bases from V and 6 from J; bases not matched to a gene: 11. Sequencing was carried out using PBMCs. The clonotype originates from a woman in her forties or fifties in good health and CMV-seropositive. V usage is TRBV15 and J usage is TRBJ1-5, with 7 bases matching TRBD1. The CDR3 reads CATSRDYQGGPAQPQHF. The CDR3 DNA sequence: TGTGCCACCAGCAGAGATTATCAGGGGGGCCCGGCTCAGCCCCAGCATTTT.